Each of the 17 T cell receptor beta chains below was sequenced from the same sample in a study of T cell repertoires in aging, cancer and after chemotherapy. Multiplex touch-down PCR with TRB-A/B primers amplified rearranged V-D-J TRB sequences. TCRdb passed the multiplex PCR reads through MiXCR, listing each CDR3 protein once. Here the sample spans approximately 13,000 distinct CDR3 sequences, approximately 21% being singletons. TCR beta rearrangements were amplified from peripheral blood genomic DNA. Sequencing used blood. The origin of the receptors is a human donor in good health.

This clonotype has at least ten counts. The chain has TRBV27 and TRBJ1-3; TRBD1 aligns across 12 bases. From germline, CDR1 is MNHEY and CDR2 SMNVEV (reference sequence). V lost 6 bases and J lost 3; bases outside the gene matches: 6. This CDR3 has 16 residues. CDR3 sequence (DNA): TGTGCCAGCAGATCCGGGACAGGGGGCTTTGGAAACACCATATATTTT. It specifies CASRSGTGGFGNTIYF.

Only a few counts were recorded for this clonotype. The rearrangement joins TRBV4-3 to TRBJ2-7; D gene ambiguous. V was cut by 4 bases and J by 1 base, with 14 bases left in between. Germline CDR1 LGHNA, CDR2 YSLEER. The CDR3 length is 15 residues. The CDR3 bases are TGCGCCAGCAGCCCCGGGCTCGGGCTTTCCTACGAGCAGTACTTC. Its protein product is CASSPGLGLSYEQYF.

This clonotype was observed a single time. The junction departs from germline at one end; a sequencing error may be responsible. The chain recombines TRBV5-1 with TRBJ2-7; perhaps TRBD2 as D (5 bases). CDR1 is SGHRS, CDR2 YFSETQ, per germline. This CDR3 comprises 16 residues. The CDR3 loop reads CASSYRGSGRAYEQYF. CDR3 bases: TGTGCCAGCAGCTATAGAGGGTCGGGTAGGGCCTACGAGCAGTACTTC.

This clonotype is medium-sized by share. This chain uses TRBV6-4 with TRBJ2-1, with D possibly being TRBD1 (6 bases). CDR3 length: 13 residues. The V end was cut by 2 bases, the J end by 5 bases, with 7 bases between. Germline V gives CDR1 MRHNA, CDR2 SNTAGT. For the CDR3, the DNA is TGTGCCAGCAGTGACCGGGACAACAATGAGCAGTTCTTC. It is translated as CASSDRDNNEQFF.

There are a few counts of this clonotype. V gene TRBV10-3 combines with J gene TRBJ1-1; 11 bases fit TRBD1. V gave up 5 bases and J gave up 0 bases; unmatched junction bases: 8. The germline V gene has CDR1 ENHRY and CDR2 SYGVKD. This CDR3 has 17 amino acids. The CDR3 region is CAISKGQGAPMNTEAFF. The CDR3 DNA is TGTGCCATCAGTAAAGGACAGGGGGCCCCTATGAACACTGAAGCTTTCTTT.

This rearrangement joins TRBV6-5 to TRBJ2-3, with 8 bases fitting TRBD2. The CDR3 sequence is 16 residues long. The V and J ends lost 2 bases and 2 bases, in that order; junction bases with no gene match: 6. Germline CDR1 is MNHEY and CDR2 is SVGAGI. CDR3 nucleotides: TGTGCCAGCAGTTACGGCGGGGGGCGGAACACAGATACGCAGTATTTT. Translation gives CASSYGGGRNTDTQYF.

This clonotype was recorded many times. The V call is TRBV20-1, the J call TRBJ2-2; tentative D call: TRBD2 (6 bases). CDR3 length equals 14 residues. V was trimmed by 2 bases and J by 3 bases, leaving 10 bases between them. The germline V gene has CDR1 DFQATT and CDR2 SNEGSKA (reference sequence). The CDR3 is CSARRREDTGELFF. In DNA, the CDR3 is TGCAGTGCTAGACGGAGGGAAGACACCGGGGAGCTGTTTTTT.

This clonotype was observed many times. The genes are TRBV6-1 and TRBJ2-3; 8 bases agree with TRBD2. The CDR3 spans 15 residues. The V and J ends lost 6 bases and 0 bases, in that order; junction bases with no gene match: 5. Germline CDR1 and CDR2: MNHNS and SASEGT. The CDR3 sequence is CASRRTSTSTDTQYF. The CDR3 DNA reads TGTGCCAGCAGACGGACTAGCACAAGCACAGATACGCAGTATTTT.

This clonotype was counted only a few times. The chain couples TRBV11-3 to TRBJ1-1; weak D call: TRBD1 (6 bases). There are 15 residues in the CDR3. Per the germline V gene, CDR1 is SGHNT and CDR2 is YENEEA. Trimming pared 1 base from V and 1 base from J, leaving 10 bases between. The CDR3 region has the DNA TGTGCCAGCAGCTTAGGGGGGCCGACGAACACTGAAGCTTTCTTT. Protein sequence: CASSLGGPTNTEAFF.

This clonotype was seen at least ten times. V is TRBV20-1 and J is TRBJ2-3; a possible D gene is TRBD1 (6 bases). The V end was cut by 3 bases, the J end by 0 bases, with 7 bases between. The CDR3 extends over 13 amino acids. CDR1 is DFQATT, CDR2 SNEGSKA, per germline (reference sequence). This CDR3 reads CSASQGSTDTQYF. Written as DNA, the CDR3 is TGCAGTGCTAGCCAGGGGAGCACAGATACGCAGTATTTT.

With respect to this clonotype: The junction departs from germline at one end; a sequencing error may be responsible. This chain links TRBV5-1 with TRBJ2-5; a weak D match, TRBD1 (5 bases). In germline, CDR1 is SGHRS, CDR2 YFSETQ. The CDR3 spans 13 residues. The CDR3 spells CASSVGASETQYF. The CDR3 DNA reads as TGTGCCAGCAGCGTAGGGGCTTCGGAGACCCAGTACTTC. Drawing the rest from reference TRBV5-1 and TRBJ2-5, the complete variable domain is KAGVTQTPRYLIKTRGQQVTLSCSPISGHRSVSWYQQTPGQGLQFLFEYFSETQRNKGNFPGRFSGRQFSNSRSEMNVSTLELGDSALYLCASSVGASETQYFGPGTRLLVL.

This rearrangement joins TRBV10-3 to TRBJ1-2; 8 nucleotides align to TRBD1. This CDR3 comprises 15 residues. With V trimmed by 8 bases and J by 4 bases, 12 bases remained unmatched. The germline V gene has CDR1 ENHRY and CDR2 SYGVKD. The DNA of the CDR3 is TGTGCCATCTCGAGAGAGACAGGGGTGGGCTATGGCTACACCTTC. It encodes CAISRETGVGYGYTF.

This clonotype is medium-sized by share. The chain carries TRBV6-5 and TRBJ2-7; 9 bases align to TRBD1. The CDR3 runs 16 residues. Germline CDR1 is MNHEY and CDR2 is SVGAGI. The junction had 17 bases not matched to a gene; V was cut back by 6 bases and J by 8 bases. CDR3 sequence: CASSRRPGQGEVQQYF. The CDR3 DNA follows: TGTGCCAGCAGCCGTCGACCGGGACAGGGTGAAGTGCAGCAGTACTTC.

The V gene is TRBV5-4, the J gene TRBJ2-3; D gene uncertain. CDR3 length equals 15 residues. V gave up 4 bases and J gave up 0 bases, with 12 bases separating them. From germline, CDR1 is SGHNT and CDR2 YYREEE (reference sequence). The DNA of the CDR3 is TGTGCCAGCAGCGTCTATCCGTCTAGCACAGATACGCAGTATTTT. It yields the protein CASSVYPSSTDTQYF. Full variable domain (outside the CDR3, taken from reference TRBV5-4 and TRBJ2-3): ETGVTQSPTHLIKTRGQQVTLRCSSQSGHNTVSWYQQALGQGPQFIFQYYREEENGRGNFPPRFSGLQFPNYSSELNVNALELDDSALYLCASSVYPSSTDTQYFGPGTRLTVL.

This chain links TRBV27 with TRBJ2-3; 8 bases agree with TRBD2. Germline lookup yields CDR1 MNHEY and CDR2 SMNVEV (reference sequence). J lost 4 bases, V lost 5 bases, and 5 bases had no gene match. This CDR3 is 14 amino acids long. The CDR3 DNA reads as TGTGCCAGCAGTCTGAGCGGGGGAGCAGATACGCAGTATTTT. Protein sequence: CASSLSGGADTQYF.

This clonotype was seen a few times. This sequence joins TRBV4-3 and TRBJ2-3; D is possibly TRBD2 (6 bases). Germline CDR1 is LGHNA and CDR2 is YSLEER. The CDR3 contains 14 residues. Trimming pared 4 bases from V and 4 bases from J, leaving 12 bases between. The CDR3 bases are TGCGCCAGCAGCCGCTCCGGGGGTGCAGATACGCAGTATTTT. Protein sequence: CASSRSGGADTQYF.

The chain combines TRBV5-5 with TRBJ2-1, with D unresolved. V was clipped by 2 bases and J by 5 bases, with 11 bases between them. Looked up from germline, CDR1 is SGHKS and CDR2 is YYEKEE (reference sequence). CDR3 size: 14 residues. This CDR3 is CASSLGSRNNEQFF. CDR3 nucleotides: TGTGCCAGCAGCTTAGGCTCGAGGAACAATGAGCAGTTCTTC.